These T cell receptor beta chains were read from a single sample in a study of identifying expanded T cells in peripheral blood. Sequencing was performed with immunoSEQ multiplex PCR; in TCRdb, only in-frame clones are kept and a portion is missing. The data hold around 100,000 clones, with about 87% observed a single time. The sample was blood. The receptors come from a person aged 18-70 years in good health. Both conserved end residues are part of each CDR3. The order of the fields is clone size, D gene, J gene, V gene, CDR3 protein, CDR3 DNA. D genes are given only for firm matches. Clone size is given for some rows only: seen once, a few or many times, or a class if the clone is expanded.

>NA|NA|TRBJ2-1|TRBV15
CATSRRDFTNEQFF
TGTGCCACCAGCCGCCGGGACTTCACCAATGAGCAGTTCTTC
>NA|NA|TRBJ1-3|TRBV5-5
CASSLRGDSGNTIYF
TGTGCCAGCAGCTTAAGGGGGGATTCAGGAAACACCATATATTTT
>NA|TRBD1|TRBJ1-6|TRBV27
CASSFRRTGSSPLHF
TGTGCCAGCAGTTTCAGAAGGACAGGGAGTTCACCCCTCCACTTT
>NA|TRBD1|TRBJ1-2|TRBV2
CASSRTGTNYGYTF
TGTGCCAGCAGCCGGACAGGGACTAACTATGGCTACACCTTC
>few|NA|TRBJ2-5|TRBV6-1
CASSEPVQETQYF
TGTGCCAGCAGTGAACCAGTACAAGAGACCCAGTACTTC
>NA|NA|TRBJ1-1|TRBV7-9
CASSPRVGKNTEAFF
TGTGCCAGCAGCCCCAGGGTTGGTAAGAACACTGAAGCTTTCTTT
>NA|TRBD1|TRBJ2-5|TRBV2
CASSVAAGTGGRETQYF
TGTGCCAGCAGTGTAGCAGCCGGGACAGGGGGTCGAGAGACCCAGTACTTC
>NA|TRBD2|TRBJ2-2|TRBV14
CASRGGRGKDGELFF
TGTGCCAGCAGAGGCGGGAGGGGGAAGGACGGGGAGCTGTTTTTT
>NA|NA|TRBJ1-1|TRBV19
CASSIDRGAGGYTEAFF
TGTGCCAGTAGTATAGATAGGGGGGCCGGGGGGTACACTGAAGCTTTCTTT
>once|NA|TRBJ2-7|TRBV4-2
CASSLDNRQDSYEQYF
TGTGCCAGCAGCCTCGATAACCGACAGGACTCCTACGAGCAGTACTTC
>NA|NA|TRBJ1-1|TRBV30
CAWTKALVGTEAFF
TGTGCCTGGACGAAGGCCCTCGTAGGCACTGAAGCTTTCTTT
>NA|NA|TRBJ2-3|TRBV7-2
CASSLVRGASDTQYF
TGTGCCAGCAGCTTAGTCCGTGGGGCGTCGGATACGCAGTATTTT
>NA|TRBD1|TRBJ2-3|TRBV6-5
CASRDRDRGTDTQYF
TGTGCCAGCAGGGATAGGGACAGGGGAACAGATACGCAGTATTTT
>NA|TRBD1|TRBJ1-1|TRBV19
CASSDRDTEAFF
TGTGCCAGTAGTGACAGGGACACTGAAGCTTTCTTT
>NA|NA|TRBJ1-3|TRBV30
CAWSPGSAISGNTIYF
TGTGCCTGGAGCCCGGGGTCAGCCATCTCTGGAAACACCATATATTTT
>NA|NA|TRBJ1-1|TRBV5-1
CASSLAFRPPSQGQGSEAFF
TGCGCCAGCAGCTTGGCCTTCCGCCCCCCCTCCCAGGGGCAGGGGTCTGAAGCTTTCTTT
>NA|TRBD2|TRBJ2-1|TRBV7-9
CASSLGTSGTLYNEQFF
TGTGCCAGCAGCTTGGGGACTAGCGGAACCCTCTACAATGAGCAGTTCTTC
>few|TRBD1|TRBJ1-6|TRBV5-4
CASSFLTGGNSPLHF
TGTGCCAGCAGCTTCCTCACAGGGGGGAATTCACCCCTCCACTTT
>NA|NA|TRBJ2-7|TRBV12-5
CASGLPGAEQYF
TGTGCTAGTGGTTTGCCCGGGGCCGAGCAGTACTTC
>NA|NA|TRBJ1-2|TRBV9
CASSVVGHSANYGYTF
TGTGCCAGCAGCGTAGTTGGTCACAGCGCTAACTATGGCTACACCTTC
>NA|TRBD2|TRBJ2-5|TRBV7-7
CASSLRGGRRQETQYF
TGTGCCAGCAGCTTAAGGGGCGGGAGGCGCCAAGAGACCCAGTACTTC
>once|TRBD1|TRBJ2-7|TRBV2
CASSLRGTGDSYEQYF
TGTGCCAGCAGTCTACGTGGGACAGGGGACTCCTACGAGCAGTACTTC
>NA|NA|TRBJ1-2|TRBV6-5
CASSYSGTNNYGYTF
TGTGCCAGCAGTTACTCCGGGACAAACAACTATGGCTACACCTTC
>NA|TRBD1|TRBJ2-5|TRBV14
CASSGTGYLETQYF
TGTGCCAGCAGCGGGACAGGGTATCTCGAGACCCAGTACTTC
>many|NA|TRBJ1-2|TRBV2
CASSSAQGTYGYTF
TGTGCCAGCTCCTCCGCACAGGGTACCTATGGCTACACCTTC
>NA|NA|TRBJ2-7|TRBV11-3
CASSSVSGYSYEQYF
TGTGCCAGCAGCTCCGTTAGTGGATACTCCTACGAGCAGTACTTC
>NA|TRBD2|TRBJ2-7|TRBV10-3
CASQRLAGTYEQYF
TGTGCCAGCCAACGACTAGCGGGGACCTACGAGCAGTACTTC
>once|TRBD2|TRBJ2-3|TRBV15
CATSRGSGGELDTQYF
TGTGCCACCAGCAGAGGTAGCGGGGGGGAATTGGATACGCAGTATTTT
>NA|TRBD1|TRBJ2-2|TRBV2
CASPRQGNTGELFF
TGTGCCAGCCCTAGACAGGGGAACACCGGGGAGCTGTTTTTT
>NA|TRBD2|TRBJ2-7|TRBV7-2
CASSSGTSGSYEQYF
TGTGCCAGCAGCAGCGGGACTAGCGGTTCCTACGAGCAGTACTTC
>once|NA|TRBJ2-6|TRBV30
CASPGGANVLTF
TGTGCCTCTCCGGGGGGGGCCAACGTCCTGACTTTC
>NA|TRBD1|TRBJ1-2|TRBV5-4
CASSLDRVNYGYTF
TGTGCCAGCAGCCTGGACAGGGTGAACTATGGCTACACCTTC
>NA|NA|TRBJ2-3|TRBV7-9
CASSKNTDTQYF
TGTGCCAGCAGCAAAAACACAGATACGCAGTATTTT
>NA|NA|TRBJ1-4|TRBV18
CASSPREANEKLFF
TGTGCCAGCTCACCCAGGGAGGCTAATGAAAAACTGTTTTTT
>NA|TRBD2|TRBJ2-5|TRBV10-3
CAISAGLAGGSPETQYF
TGTGCCATCAGTGCGGGACTAGCGGGAGGGTCCCCGGAGACCCAGTACTTC
>NA|TRBD1|TRBJ1-5|TRBV19
CASSRRDRGHNQPQHF
TGTGCCAGTAGTCGGCGGGACAGGGGGCACAATCAGCCCCAGCATTTT
>NA|TRBD1|TRBJ2-2|TRBV5-1
CASSTAGQGNTGELFF
TGCGCCAGCAGCACAGCGGGACAGGGAAACACCGGGGAGCTGTTTTTT
>NA|TRBD2|TRBJ2-3|TRBV2
CASSERRGGTTDTQYF
TGTGCCAGCAGTGAAAGGCGGGGGGGCACTACAGATACGCAGTATTTT
>NA|NA|TRBJ2-3|TRBV4-2
CASSREGTGTDTQYF
TGTGCCAGCAGCCGGGAAGGGACCGGCACAGATACGCAGTATTTT
>NA|NA|TRBJ1-3|TRBV6-5
CASSYSSLQFGNTIYF
TGTGCCAGCAGTTACTCGAGTCTACAGTTTGGAAACACCATATATTTT